The entry below gives a single T cell receptor beta chain sequence along with its context. Its antigen remains unknown. Germline trimming cut 3 bases from V and 7 bases from J; bases unmatched to any gene: 6. The CDR3 length is 16 residues. This sample was taken from a study of identical twins. Study results and limitations: The analysis was cross-sectional rather than longitudinal within donors. Diverse VJ usage suggested most zero-insertion clonotypes were not invariant T cells.

TCRdb re-called the 5' RACE reads through MiXCR, storing one row per CDR3 protein. The sample carries just over 500,000 distinct CDR3 sequences, around 20% recorded once. Another study also made use of these data, one on T cells expressing NK-cell markers. As that study records: In about 6 donors, dominant NKG2C+ clonotypes were roughly 1.0-8% of CD8+ T cells. The leading position in the CD3+CD56-NKG2C+ fraction of four donors also went to these clonotypes.

The chain carries TRBV12-3 or TRBV12-4 and TRBJ2-1; 13 nucleotides line up with TRBD2. The sequence derives from a woman aged 18 to 35 in good health. What was sequenced was CD4+ T cells sorted from blood. CDR3 sequence reads: CASSFRTSGSGNEQFF. The CDR3 DNA is TGTGCCAGCAGTTTCAGGACTAGCGGGAGTGGTAATGAGCAGTTCTTC.